Listed below are T cell receptor beta chains from one sample, sequenced in a study of CD8 T cells in ankylosing spondylitis. TCRdb re-derived calls from the 5' RACE reads in MiXCR, one entry per CDR3 protein. The table has 700,000 to 1,000,000 distinct CDR3 sequences, 10% to 15% seen once; the top ten hold 0.51%. Sequences were obtained from blood, either unsorted or a sorted T cell fraction (not recorded which). The receptor source for this set is a male donor with ankylosing spondylitis. Both conserved end residues are part of each CDR3. Each record gives: V gene, D gene, clone size, J gene, CDR3 DNA, CDR3 protein. D genes are given only for firm matches. The listing skips clone size in some rows; elsewhere it reads once, few, many or a size class.

v_gene: TRBV20-1; d_gene: -; abundance: -; j_gene: TRBJ1-3; CDR3nt: TGCAGTGCCGCGAGCTCTGGAAACACCATATATTTT; CDR3aa: CSAASSGNTIYF
v_gene: TRBV10-3; d_gene: -; abundance: -; j_gene: TRBJ1-1; CDR3nt: TGTGCCATCAGTGTGCGGGGGGCCACTGAAGCTTTCTTT; CDR3aa: CAISVRGATEAFF
v_gene: TRBV5-1; d_gene: -; abundance: few; j_gene: TRBJ2-1; CDR3nt: TGCGCCAGCAGCTTGTATGTCTACAATGAGCAGTTCTTC; CDR3aa: CASSLYVYNEQFF
v_gene: TRBV12-3/TRBV12-4; d_gene: -; abundance: -; j_gene: TRBJ2-1; CDR3nt: TGTGCCAGCAGTTTCGTCCAGACTAGTCCCGGGTACAATGAGCAGTTCTTC; CDR3aa: CASSFVQTSPGYNEQFF
v_gene: TRBV7-2; d_gene: -; abundance: many; j_gene: TRBJ2-1; CDR3nt: TGTGCCAGCAGCTTAAATCAAGCGGTAATGGGCAATGAGCAGTTCTTC; CDR3aa: CASSLNQAVMGNEQFF
v_gene: TRBV19; d_gene: TRBD1; abundance: -; j_gene: TRBJ2-5; CDR3nt: TGTGCCAGTAGAGGGACAGGGTATGGGGAGACCCAGTACTTC; CDR3aa: CASRGTGYGETQYF
v_gene: TRBV11-2; d_gene: -; abundance: many; j_gene: TRBJ2-2; CDR3nt: TGTGCCAGCAGCTCACCCAGGGCCGGGGAGCTGTTTTTT; CDR3aa: CASSSPRAGELFF
v_gene: TRBV20-1; d_gene: -; abundance: few; j_gene: TRBJ1-5; CDR3nt: TGCAGTGCTAGATTGACAGACGGCAATCAGCCCCAGCATTTT; CDR3aa: CSARLTDGNQPQHF
v_gene: TRBV20-1; d_gene: TRBD2; abundance: few; j_gene: TRBJ2-7; CDR3nt: TGCAGTGCGAGGCCTAGCGGGGACTACGAGCAGTACTTC; CDR3aa: CSARPSGDYEQYF
v_gene: TRBV29-1; d_gene: TRBD1; abundance: -; j_gene: TRBJ2-5; CDR3nt: TGCAGCGTTGAATTCGGGACAGGGGTACACCTAGAGACCCAGTACTTC; CDR3aa: CSVEFGTGVHLETQYF
v_gene: TRBV7-2; d_gene: TRBD1; abundance: -; j_gene: TRBJ1-2; CDR3nt: TGTGCCAGCAGCTCCGCAGCACAGGGGGCGCGGTACACCTTC; CDR3aa: CASSSAAQGARYTF
v_gene: TRBV7-2; d_gene: TRBD1; abundance: few; j_gene: TRBJ1-2; CDR3nt: TGTGCCAGCAGCCCCTCAGGGGGCTTTGAGTATGGCTACACCTTC; CDR3aa: CASSPSGGFEYGYTF
v_gene: TRBV20-1; d_gene: TRBD2; abundance: -; j_gene: TRBJ2-1; CDR3nt: TGCAGTGCTACTAGCGGGATTAGGAATGAGCAGTTCTTC; CDR3aa: CSATSGIRNEQFF
v_gene: TRBV11-3; d_gene: -; abundance: few; j_gene: TRBJ1-3; CDR3nt: TGTGCCGGCCTCGGCCCGTCCTCTGGAAACACCATATATTTT; CDR3aa: CAGLGPSSGNTIYF
v_gene: TRBV29-1; d_gene: -; abundance: few; j_gene: TRBJ1-2; CDR3nt: TGCAGCGTACGGTTTCTGTTATCAGGGGGCTACACCTTC; CDR3aa: CSVRFLLSGGYTF
v_gene: TRBV28; d_gene: -; abundance: many; j_gene: TRBJ2-3; CDR3nt: TGTGCCAGCAGTTTAACAGGGTTAGATACGCAGTATTTT; CDR3aa: CASSLTGLDTQYF
v_gene: TRBV12-3/TRBV12-4; d_gene: -; abundance: few; j_gene: TRBJ1-5; CDR3nt: TGTGCCAGCAGTTTTGGGGCGGGTCAGCCCCAGCATTTT; CDR3aa: CASSFGAGQPQHF
v_gene: TRBV20-1; d_gene: -; abundance: -; j_gene: TRBJ2-2; CDR3nt: TGCAGTGCTAGTGAGGAACACGCAACCGGGGAGCTGTTTTTT; CDR3aa: CSASEEHATGELFF
v_gene: TRBV7-2; d_gene: -; abundance: few; j_gene: TRBJ1-5; CDR3nt: TGTGCCAGCAGCTTAGAGGGAGGCGTGGGCAATCAGCCCCAGCATTTT; CDR3aa: CASSLEGGVGNQPQHF
v_gene: TRBV10-3; d_gene: TRBD2; abundance: -; j_gene: TRBJ2-7; CDR3nt: TGTGCCATCAGAACTAGCGGGGGCGGCGAGCAGTACTTC; CDR3aa: CAIRTSGGGEQYF
v_gene: TRBV20-1; d_gene: -; abundance: -; j_gene: TRBJ2-3; CDR3nt: TGCAGTGCTAGAGCCCTAAACGGTGGCGAGGGGACGCAGTATTTT; CDR3aa: CSARALNGGEGTQYF
v_gene: TRBV4-1; d_gene: TRBD2; abundance: -; j_gene: TRBJ2-2; CDR3nt: TGCGCCAGCAGCCAAGGGACTAGCGGGGGGGCCACCGGGGAGCTGTTTTTT; CDR3aa: CASSQGTSGGATGELFF
v_gene: TRBV29-1; d_gene: -; abundance: few; j_gene: TRBJ2-5; CDR3nt: TGCAGCGTTAACGGACAGCAAAAGGGAGAGACCCAGTACTTC; CDR3aa: CSVNGQQKGETQYF
v_gene: TRBV7-9; d_gene: -; abundance: -; j_gene: TRBJ2-3; CDR3nt: TGTGCCAGCAGACACGGACTCAAAGAGTCAGATACGCAGTATTTT; CDR3aa: CASRHGLKESDTQYF
v_gene: TRBV20-1; d_gene: TRBD2; abundance: -; j_gene: TRBJ2-3; CDR3nt: TGCAGTGCTAGAGATTGGCTAGCGGGAGTAGATACGCAGTATTTT; CDR3aa: CSARDWLAGVDTQYF
v_gene: TRBV5-1; d_gene: TRBD2; abundance: few; j_gene: TRBJ2-5; CDR3nt: TGCGCCAGCAGCCGGGGGGAGGCAGAAGAGACCCAGTACTTC; CDR3aa: CASSRGEAEETQYF
v_gene: TRBV12-3/TRBV12-4; d_gene: -; abundance: -; j_gene: TRBJ2-1; CDR3nt: TGTGCCAGCAGTTTCATACCAGGGAAGGGCCACAATGAGCAGTTCTTC; CDR3aa: CASSFIPGKGHNEQFF
v_gene: TRBV18; d_gene: -; abundance: few; j_gene: TRBJ2-1; CDR3nt: TGTGCCAGCAGCCCCGCCGGGACAATTGAGCAGTTCTTC; CDR3aa: CASSPAGTIEQFF
v_gene: TRBV7-2; d_gene: -; abundance: -; j_gene: TRBJ1-5; CDR3nt: TGTGCCAGCAGCTTATTGGTGGAGGTTCATCAGCCCCAGCATTTT; CDR3aa: CASSLLVEVHQPQHF
v_gene: TRBV12-3/TRBV12-4; d_gene: -; abundance: many; j_gene: TRBJ2-2; CDR3nt: TGTGCCAGCAGTTTACCCCCTCGCGGGGAGCTGTTTTTT; CDR3aa: CASSLPPRGELFF
v_gene: TRBV19; d_gene: -; abundance: many; j_gene: TRBJ2-1; CDR3nt: TGTGCCAGTAGAGGGCGGGGCTACAATGAGCAGTTCTTC; CDR3aa: CASRGRGYNEQFF
v_gene: TRBV10-3; d_gene: -; abundance: -; j_gene: TRBJ1-1; CDR3nt: TGTGCCATCAGTGACGGGGTCAATGAAGCTTTCTTT; CDR3aa: CAISDGVNEAFF
v_gene: TRBV19; d_gene: TRBD2; abundance: -; j_gene: TRBJ2-1; CDR3nt: TGTACCAGTAGGCTAGCGGGGGGGCGTGAGCAGTTCTTC; CDR3aa: CTSRLAGGREQFF
v_gene: TRBV24-1; d_gene: TRBD2; abundance: few; j_gene: TRBJ2-1; CDR3nt: TGTGCCACCAGTGATGGTCTAGCGGAGTCCTACAATGAGCAGTTCTTC; CDR3aa: CATSDGLAESYNEQFF
v_gene: TRBV18; d_gene: -; abundance: -; j_gene: TRBJ2-6; CDR3nt: TGTGCCAGCTCACCATTGCAGTCTGGGGCCAACGTCCTGACTTTC; CDR3aa: CASSPLQSGANVLTF
v_gene: TRBV10-3; d_gene: -; abundance: -; j_gene: TRBJ2-5; CDR3nt: TGTGCCATCAATGAGGAAAACCAAGAGACCCAGTACTTC; CDR3aa: CAINEENQETQYF
v_gene: TRBV20-1; d_gene: -; abundance: few; j_gene: TRBJ1-6; CDR3nt: TGCAGTGCTAGAGTTGGAGGGAGCTTACCCCTCCACTTT; CDR3aa: CSARVGGSLPLHF
v_gene: TRBV7-2; d_gene: -; abundance: few; j_gene: TRBJ2-1; CDR3nt: TGTGCCAGCACCGGGGCCACTAGGATACCAAATGAGCAGTTCTTC; CDR3aa: CASTGATRIPNEQFF
v_gene: TRBV20-1; d_gene: TRBD2; abundance: -; j_gene: TRBJ2-3; CDR3nt: TGCAGTGCTAGAGTAGCGGGAAGTATAGATACGCAGTATTTT; CDR3aa: CSARVAGSIDTQYF
v_gene: TRBV29-1; d_gene: TRBD1; abundance: many; j_gene: TRBJ2-7; CDR3nt: TGCAGCGTTGAAGGACAGGGGTGGGACTACGAGCAGTACTTC; CDR3aa: CSVEGQGWDYEQYF
v_gene: TRBV20-1; d_gene: -; abundance: few; j_gene: TRBJ2-5; CDR3nt: TGCAGCAAAGTCCGTGGGGCGAGGGAGACCCAGTACTTC; CDR3aa: CSKVRGARETQYF
v_gene: TRBV4-1; d_gene: -; abundance: -; j_gene: TRBJ2-2; CDR3nt: TGCGCCAGCAGCCAAGGAGATTTCAGACAGAGGGGCGGGGAGCTGTTTTTT; CDR3aa: CASSQGDFRQRGGELFF
v_gene: TRBV6-1; d_gene: -; abundance: few; j_gene: TRBJ1-6; CDR3nt: TGTGCCAGCAGTGACCGACAGTTCTATAATTCACCCCTCCACTTT; CDR3aa: CASSDRQFYNSPLHF
v_gene: TRBV11-3; d_gene: TRBD2; abundance: few; j_gene: TRBJ2-2; CDR3nt: TGTGCCAGCAGCTTAGATCGGCTAGCGGGAGAAACCGGGGAGCTGTTTTTT; CDR3aa: CASSLDRLAGETGELFF
v_gene: TRBV29-1; d_gene: -; abundance: few; j_gene: TRBJ1-4; CDR3nt: TGCAGCGCCCAGCCTTATATTAATGAAAAACTGTTTTTT; CDR3aa: CSAQPYINEKLFF
v_gene: TRBV5-1; d_gene: TRBD1; abundance: -; j_gene: TRBJ1-1; CDR3nt: TGCGCCAGCAGCCCCGGCGGGACAGGGGGCTTGACTGAAGCTTTCTTT; CDR3aa: CASSPGGTGGLTEAFF
v_gene: TRBV18; d_gene: -; abundance: -; j_gene: TRBJ2-3; CDR3nt: TGTGCCAGCTCACCTAAGACGGTGGATACGCAGTATTTT; CDR3aa: CASSPKTVDTQYF
v_gene: TRBV20-1; d_gene: TRBD2; abundance: -; j_gene: TRBJ2-1; CDR3nt: TGCAGTGCTAGAAATTTCAGGACTAGCGGGGATGAGCAGTTCTTC; CDR3aa: CSARNFRTSGDEQFF
v_gene: TRBV29-1; d_gene: TRBD1; abundance: few; j_gene: TRBJ2-5; CDR3nt: TGCAGCGTTACCGGGACAGGGGGCCCCCAAGAGACCCAGTACTTC; CDR3aa: CSVTGTGGPQETQYF
v_gene: TRBV20-1; d_gene: -; abundance: few; j_gene: TRBJ2-7; CDR3nt: TGCAGTGCTAGAGTTTGGACCATATACGAGCAGTACTTC; CDR3aa: CSARVWTIYEQYF
v_gene: TRBV7-2; d_gene: -; abundance: few; j_gene: TRBJ2-5; CDR3nt: TGTGCCAGCACTCTAGGCAGGGTTGGAGAGACCCAGTACTTC; CDR3aa: CASTLGRVGETQYF
v_gene: TRBV20-1; d_gene: -; abundance: -; j_gene: TRBJ2-7; CDR3nt: TGCAGTGCAACGCTGGATCGCTCCTACGAGCAGTACTTC; CDR3aa: CSATLDRSYEQYF
v_gene: TRBV5-6; d_gene: TRBD1; abundance: -; j_gene: TRBJ1-5; CDR3nt: TGTGCCAGCAGCATAGACAGGGGGCTCAATCAGCCCCAGCATTTT; CDR3aa: CASSIDRGLNQPQHF
v_gene: TRBV12-3/TRBV12-4; d_gene: -; abundance: few; j_gene: TRBJ2-1; CDR3nt: TGTGCCAGCAAGGCTGGGAAGGGAGCGGAGCAGTTCTTC; CDR3aa: CASKAGKGAEQFF
v_gene: TRBV5-5; d_gene: TRBD2; abundance: many; j_gene: TRBJ2-1; CDR3nt: TGTGCCAGCAGCCCCGGGACTAGCGGGAGAGGGTCCTACAATGAGCAGTTCTTC; CDR3aa: CASSPGTSGRGSYNEQFF
v_gene: TRBV20-1; d_gene: TRBD2; abundance: many; j_gene: TRBJ2-5; CDR3nt: TGCAGTGCTAGCTATAGCGGGGGATCCCAAGAGACCCAGTACTTC; CDR3aa: CSASYSGGSQETQYF